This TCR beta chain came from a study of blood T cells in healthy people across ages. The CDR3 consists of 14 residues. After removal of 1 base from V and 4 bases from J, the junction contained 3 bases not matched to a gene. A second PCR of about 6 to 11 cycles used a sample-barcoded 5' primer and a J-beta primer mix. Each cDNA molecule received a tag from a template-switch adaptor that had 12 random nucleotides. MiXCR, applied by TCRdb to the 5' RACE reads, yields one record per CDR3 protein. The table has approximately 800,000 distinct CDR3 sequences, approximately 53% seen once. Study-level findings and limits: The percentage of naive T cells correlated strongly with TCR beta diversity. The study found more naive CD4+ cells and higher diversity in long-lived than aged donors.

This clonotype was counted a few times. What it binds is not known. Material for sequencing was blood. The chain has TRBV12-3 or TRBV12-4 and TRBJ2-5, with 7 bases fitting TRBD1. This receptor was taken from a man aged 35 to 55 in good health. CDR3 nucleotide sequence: TGTGCCAGCAGTTTAGAGACAGGGTTAGAGACCCAGTACTTC. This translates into CASSLETGLETQYF.